These 9 T cell receptor beta chains were all obtained from the same sample, sequenced in a study of cytomegalovirus exposure and HLA in healthy donors. PCR employed 60 Vbeta and 13 Jbeta primers. This table comes from immunoSEQ multiplex PCR, and its TCRdb copy is limited to in-frame clones, with some not included. Here the sample spans about 130,000 clones, 76% being singletons. Sequencing was performed on PBMCs. The receptor set was obtained from a man aged 40-49 years in good health and CMV-seronegative.

The chain couples TRBV27 to TRBJ2-7; 7 positions agree with TRBD2. CDR3 size: 17 residues. V was pared by 5 bases and J by 3 bases, with 16 bases of the junction left unmatched. CDR1 and CDR2 (germline): MNHEY, SMNVEV (reference sequence). CDR3 bases: TGTGCCAGCAGTCCCACGGGGGGAGGGACGACCGTCTACGAGCAGTACTTC. It translates to CASSPTGGGTTVYEQYF.

The J gene is TRBJ2-3, the V gene TRBV7-3; no definite D call. V dropped 1 base and J dropped 4 bases, with 6 bases sitting between them. Germline V gene lookup returns CDR1 SGHTA and CDR2 FQGTGA. The CDR3 extends over 13 amino acids. The CDR3 sequence is CASSLSGSDTQYF. CDR3 bases: TGTGCCAGCAGCTTAAGTGGCTCAGATACGCAGTATTTT. The whole variable domain, remainder taken from reference TRBV7-3 and TRBJ2-3, is GAGVSQTPSNKVTEKGKYVELRCDPISGHTALYWYRQSLGQGPEFLIYFQGTGAADDSGLPNDRFFAVRPEGSVSTLKIQRTERGDSAVYLCASSLSGSDTQYFGPGTRLTVL.

This chain joins TRBV29-1 and TRBJ2-2; TRBD2 matches 8 bases. This CDR3 comprises 16 residues. The germline gives CDR1 SQVTM, CDR2 ANQGSEA. The V and J ends lost 2 bases and 7 bases, in that order; junction bases with no gene match: 12. This CDR3 is CSVESGGPGGFGELFF. The CDR3 nucleotides are TGCAGCGTTGAAAGCGGGGGCCCCGGAGGGTTCGGGGAGCTGTTTTTT.

The J gene is TRBJ1-1, the V gene TRBV7-9, with D possibly TRBD1 on 5 matching bases. V lost 0 bases and J 6 bases, leaving 20 bases between the germline ends. The CDR3 is made up of 17 amino acids. Germline CDR1 reads SEHNR; CDR2 reads FQNEAQ (reference sequence). As DNA, the CDR3 is TGTGCCAGCAGCTTAGCCCGATACCACCAGGGTGGCTCTGAAGCTTTCTTT. This gives the protein CASSLARYHQGGSEAFF.

V usage is TRBV7-6 and J usage is TRBJ1-3; D is possibly TRBD1 (6 bases). V was shortened by 4 bases and J by 0 bases, with 16 bases between the two germline ends. The CDR3 is made up of 17 amino acids. Germline lookup yields CDR1 SGHVS and CDR2 FNYEAQ. CDR3 DNA: TGTGCCAGCAGCTCGTCTGTCCAGGGGAGCTCTGGAAACACCATATATTTT. Its protein product is CASSSSVQGSSGNTIYF.

This clone was seen a handful of times. The J gene is TRBJ2-7, the V gene TRBV28; TRBD1 matches at 10 bases. This CDR3 is built from 18 residues. Germline trimming cut 5 bases from V and 4 bases from J; bases unmatched to any gene: 17. CDR1 is MDHEN and CDR2 is SYDVKM in the germline V gene. The CDR3 DNA sequence: TGTGCCAGCAGTCCCAACTGGGTTTCTTGGACAGGGGGATACGAGCAGTACTTC. It translates to CASSPNWVSWTGGYEQYF.

The V call is TRBV6-5, the J call TRBJ2-3; D possibly corresponds to TRBD2 (6 bases). Trimming stripped 5 bases from V and 10 bases from J, with 16 bases between. This CDR3 comprises 13 residues. CDR1 is MNHEY, CDR2 SVGAGI, per germline. The CDR3 DNA is TGTGCCAGCAGTCCCCGGGACTTACGGGCGCAGTATTTT. It translates to CASSPRDLRAQYF.

This sequence joins TRBV14 and TRBJ1-2, with TRBD1 matching 9 bases. The CDR3 sequence is 15 residues long. Per germline, CDR1 SGHDN and CDR2 FVKESK. With V trimmed by 0 bases and J by 8 bases, 7 bases remained unmatched. The CDR3 protein is CASSQDWGQGQGYTF. The CDR3 nucleotides read TGTGCCAGCAGCCAAGATTGGGGACAGGGTCAAGGCTACACCTTC.

This rearrangement joins TRBV6-6 to TRBJ2-5, with 7 nucleotides matching TRBD1. The V gene's germline CDR1 is MNHNY and CDR2 SVGAGI (reference sequence). This CDR3 spans 15 amino acids. Trimming cost V 2 bases and J 5 bases; bases outside gene matches: 8. The CDR3 sequence: CASSYQGVFEETQYF. CDR3 nucleotides: TGTGCCAGCAGTTACCAGGGGGTGTTCGAGGAGACCCAGTACTTC.